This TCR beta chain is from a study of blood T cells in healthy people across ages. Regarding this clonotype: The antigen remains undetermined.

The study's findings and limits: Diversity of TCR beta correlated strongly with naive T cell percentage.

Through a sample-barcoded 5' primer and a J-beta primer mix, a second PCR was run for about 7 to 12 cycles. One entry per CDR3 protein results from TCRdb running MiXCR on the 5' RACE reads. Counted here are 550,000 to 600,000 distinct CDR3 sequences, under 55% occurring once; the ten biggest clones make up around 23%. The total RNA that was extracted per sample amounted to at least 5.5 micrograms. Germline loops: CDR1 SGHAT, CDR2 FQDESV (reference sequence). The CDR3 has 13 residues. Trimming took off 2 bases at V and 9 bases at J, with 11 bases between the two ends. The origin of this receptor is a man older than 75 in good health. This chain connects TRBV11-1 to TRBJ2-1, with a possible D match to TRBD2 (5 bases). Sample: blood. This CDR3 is CASSLTRLREQFF. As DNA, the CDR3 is TGTGCCAGCAGCTTAACTAGGTTGCGTGAGCAGTTCTTC. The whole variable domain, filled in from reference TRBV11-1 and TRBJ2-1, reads EAEVAQSPRYKITEKSQAVAFWCDPISGHATLYWYRQILGQGPELLVQFQDESVVDDSQLPKDRFSAERLKGVDSTLKIQPAELGDSAMYLCASSLTRLREQFFGPGTRLTVL.